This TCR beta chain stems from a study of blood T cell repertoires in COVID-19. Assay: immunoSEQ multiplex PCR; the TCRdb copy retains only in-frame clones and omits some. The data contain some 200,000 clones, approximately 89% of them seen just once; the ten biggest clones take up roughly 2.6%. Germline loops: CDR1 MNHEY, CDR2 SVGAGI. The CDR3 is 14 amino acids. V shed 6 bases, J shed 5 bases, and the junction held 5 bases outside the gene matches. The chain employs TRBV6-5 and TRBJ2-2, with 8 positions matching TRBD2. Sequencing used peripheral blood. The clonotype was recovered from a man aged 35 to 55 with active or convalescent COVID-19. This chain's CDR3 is CASRWTSRTGELFF. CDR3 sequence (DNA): TGTGCCAGCAGATGGACTAGCAGGACCGGGGAGCTGTTTTTT.